This passage covers 4 T cell receptor beta chains from one sample sequenced in a study of T cells expressing NK-cell markers. TCRdb re-called the 5' RACE reads and catalogs CDR3 proteins one per entry, DNA excluded. This repertoire includes about 160,000 distinct CDR3 sequences. The source material was blood T cells: a sorted CD56 or NKG2C T cell subset, CD4+ or CD8+ T cells, or bulk PBMC T cells (not recorded which). The receptor source for this set is a woman between 18 and 75 years old in good health.

The V gene is TRBV3-1, the J gene TRBJ2-5; no DNA is available, so the TRBD2 call from TCRdb remains unchecked. CDR1 LGHDT and CDR2 YNNKEL come from the germline V gene (reference sequence). There are 14 residues in the CDR3. CDR3 residues: CASSHTAGGETQYF.

The chain links TRBV5-5 to TRBJ2-7; TCRdb picks TRBD1, but there is no DNA to check that call. Germline assignment: CDR1 SGHKS and CDR2 YYEKEE (reference sequence). This CDR3 region has 15 residues. CDR3 region: CASSLAPGDSYEQYF.

V is TRBV4-1 and J is TRBJ2-7; there is no DNA to check the TCRdb D call of TRBD1. The germline gives CDR1 MGHRA, CDR2 YSYEKL. This CDR3 is built from 16 residues. The CDR3 sequence is CASSTLGTGSYYEQYF.

J is TRBJ2-3 and V is TRBV20-1; TCRdb returns TRBD1, unconfirmable since there is no DNA. CDR3 size: 17 residues. Germline lookup yields CDR1 DFQATT and CDR2 SNEGSKA (reference sequence). CDR3 in amino acids: CSAPGTGGDVSTDTQYF.